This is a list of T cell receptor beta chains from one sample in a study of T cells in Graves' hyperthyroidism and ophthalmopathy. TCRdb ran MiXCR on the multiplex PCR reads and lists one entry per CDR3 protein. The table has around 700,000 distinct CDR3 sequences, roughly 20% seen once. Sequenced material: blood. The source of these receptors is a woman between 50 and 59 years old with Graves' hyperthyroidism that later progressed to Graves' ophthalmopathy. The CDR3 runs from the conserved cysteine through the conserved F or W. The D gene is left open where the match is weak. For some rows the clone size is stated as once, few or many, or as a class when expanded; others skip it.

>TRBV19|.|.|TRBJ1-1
CASSIAGGSNTEAFF
TGTGCCAGTAGTATAGCGGGGGGGTCGAACACTGAAGCTTTCTTT
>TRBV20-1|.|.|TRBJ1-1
CSARAGKGPTEAFF
TGCAGTGCTAGAGCAGGGAAGGGCCCCACTGAAGCTTTCTTT
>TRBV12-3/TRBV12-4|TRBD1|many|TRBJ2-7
CASSLTGVGTYEQYF
TGTGCCAGCAGTTTGACAGGGGTTGGGACCTACGAGCAGTACTTC
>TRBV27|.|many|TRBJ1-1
CASTTSMNTEAFF
TGTGCCAGCACCACCTCCATGAACACTGAAGCTTTCTTT
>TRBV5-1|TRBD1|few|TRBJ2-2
CASSNGQGGTGELFF
TGCGCCAGCAGCAACGGACAGGGGGGGACCGGGGAGCTGTTTTTT
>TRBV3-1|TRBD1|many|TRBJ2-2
CASSQDPQGVDRELFF
TGTGCCAGCAGCCAAGATCCACAGGGGGTCGACCGGGAGCTGTTTTTT
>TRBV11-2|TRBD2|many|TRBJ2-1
CASSISGENYNEQFF
TGTGCCAGCAGCATTAGCGGGGAAAACTACAATGAGCAGTTCTTC
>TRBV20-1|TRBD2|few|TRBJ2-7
CSARDLGLAIHEQYF
TGCAGTGCTAGAGATCTGGGACTAGCGATCCACGAGCAGTACTTC
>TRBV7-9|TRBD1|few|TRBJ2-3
CASEGTGAYTDTQYF
TGTGCCAGCGAGGGGACAGGGGCCTACACAGATACGCAGTATTTT
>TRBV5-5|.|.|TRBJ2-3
CASSSTYSSTDTQYF
TGTGCCAGCAGTTCAACCTATTCTAGCACAGATACGCAGTATTTT
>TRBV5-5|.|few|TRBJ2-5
CASSFRDPQETQYF
TGTGCCAGCAGCTTCAGGGATCCGCAAGAGACCCAGTACTTC
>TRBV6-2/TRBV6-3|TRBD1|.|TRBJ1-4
CASSYLGQLREKLFF
TGTGCCAGCAGTTACTTGGGACAGTTAAGGGAAAAACTGTTTTTT
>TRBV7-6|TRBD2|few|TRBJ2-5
CASSLIPSGGETQYF
TGTGCCAGCAGCTTGATCCCTAGCGGGGGGGAGACCCAGTACTTC
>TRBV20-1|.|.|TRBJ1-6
CSARVEFSSSYNSPLHF
TGCAGTGCTCGAGTGGAGTTCAGTAGCTCCTATAATTCACCCCTCCACTTT
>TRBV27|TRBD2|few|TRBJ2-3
CASSELLAGRTRTDTQYF
TGTGCCAGCAGTGAACTGCTAGCGGGGAGGACCCGCACAGATACGCAGTATTTT